Detailed here is one T cell receptor (beta chain). Its antigen is currently unknown. The CDR3 end lies 3 residues beyond the end of the read and is filled in from the germline J gene. In germline, CDR1 is MGHRA, CDR2 YSYEKL. The CDR3 runs to 14 residues. J lost 0 bases, V lost 4 bases, and 3 bases had no gene match. This record belongs to a study of Tregs in tolerant kidney transplant recipients. Study-wide results and caveats: Nucleotide sequences could not be compared across some patients' samples due to primer changes.

The table came from immunoSEQ multiplex PCR; TCRdb's copy has only in-frame clones and leaves some out. The data include some 14,000 clones; the top ten clones carry approximately 27%. Mixed chimerism was transient after nonmyeloablative marrow transplants from related graft donors. The receptor was isolated from a human patient who received a combined kidney and bone marrow transplant. The graft donor may have given rise to some T cells. The input for sequencing was CD8+ T cells from blood (PBMCs), taken 6 months after the transplant. The chain has TRBV4-1 and TRBJ2-7, with 7 bases fitting TRBD1. The CDR3 region is CASSPGQSSYEQYF. The DNA read from the CDR3 is TGCGCCAGCAGCCCGGGACAGTCCTCCTACGAG.